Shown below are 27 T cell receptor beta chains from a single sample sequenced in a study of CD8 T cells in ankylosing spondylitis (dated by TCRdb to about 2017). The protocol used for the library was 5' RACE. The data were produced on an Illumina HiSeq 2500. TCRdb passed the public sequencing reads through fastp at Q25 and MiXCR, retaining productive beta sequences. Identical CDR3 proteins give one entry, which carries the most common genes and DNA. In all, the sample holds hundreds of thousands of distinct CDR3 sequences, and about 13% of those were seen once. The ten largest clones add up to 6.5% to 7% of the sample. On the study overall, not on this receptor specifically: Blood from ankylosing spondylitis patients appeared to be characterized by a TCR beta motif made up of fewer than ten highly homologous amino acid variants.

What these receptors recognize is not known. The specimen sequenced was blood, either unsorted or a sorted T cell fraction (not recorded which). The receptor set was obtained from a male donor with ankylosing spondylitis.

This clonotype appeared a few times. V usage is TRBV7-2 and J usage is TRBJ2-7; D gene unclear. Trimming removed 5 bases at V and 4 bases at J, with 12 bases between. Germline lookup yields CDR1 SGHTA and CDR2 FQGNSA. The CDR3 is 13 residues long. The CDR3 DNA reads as TGTGCCAGCAGCACAATAGAGCCATACGAGCAGTACGTC. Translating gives CASSTIEPYEQYV.

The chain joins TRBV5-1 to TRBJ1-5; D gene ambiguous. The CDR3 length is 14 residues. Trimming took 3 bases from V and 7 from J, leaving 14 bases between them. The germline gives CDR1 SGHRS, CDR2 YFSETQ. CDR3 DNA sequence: TGCGCCAGCAGCTACGGGGAGGAGGGCCAGCCCCAGCATTTT. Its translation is CASSYGEEGQPQHF.

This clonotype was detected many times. In nucleotides, the CDR3 is TGTGCCAGCTCACCCGGCCTCACAGATACGCAGTATTTT. Protein sequence: CASSPGLTDTQYF. This chain joins TRBV18 and TRBJ2-3; D not certain. The CDR3 length is 13 residues. V was shortened by 3 bases and J by 2 bases, with 6 bases between the two germline ends. Germline CDR1 KGHSH, CDR2 LQKENI.

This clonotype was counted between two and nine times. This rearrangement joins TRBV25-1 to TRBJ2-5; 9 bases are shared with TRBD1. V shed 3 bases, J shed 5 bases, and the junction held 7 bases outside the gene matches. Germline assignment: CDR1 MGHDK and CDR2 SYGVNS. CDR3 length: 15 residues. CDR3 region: CASSEVQGAGETQYF. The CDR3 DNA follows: TGTGCCAGCAGTGAGGTACAGGGGGCTGGCGAGACCCAGTACTTC.

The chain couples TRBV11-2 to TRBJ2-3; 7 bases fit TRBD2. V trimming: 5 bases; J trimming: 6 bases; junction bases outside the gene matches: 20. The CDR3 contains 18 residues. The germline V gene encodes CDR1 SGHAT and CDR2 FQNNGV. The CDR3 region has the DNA TGTGCCAGCAGCCTACGACCTCTAGGGAGCGGGGCCGGGGATACGCAGTATTTT. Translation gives CASSLRPLGSGAGDTQYF.

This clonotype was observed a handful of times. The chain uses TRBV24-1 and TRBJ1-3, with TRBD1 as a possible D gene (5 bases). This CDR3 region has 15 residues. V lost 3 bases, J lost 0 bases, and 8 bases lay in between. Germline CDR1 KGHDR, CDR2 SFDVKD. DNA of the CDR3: TGTGCCACCAGTGATCCGGGGACCTCTGGAAACACCATATATTTT. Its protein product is CATSDPGTSGNTIYF.

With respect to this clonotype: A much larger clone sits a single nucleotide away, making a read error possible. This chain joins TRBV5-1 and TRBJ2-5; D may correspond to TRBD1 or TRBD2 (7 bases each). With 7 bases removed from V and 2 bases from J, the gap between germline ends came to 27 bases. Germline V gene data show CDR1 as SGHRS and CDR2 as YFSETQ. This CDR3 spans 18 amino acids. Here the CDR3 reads CASGLLPTTGRGQETQYF. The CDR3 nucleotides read TGCGCCAGCGGCCTCCTGCCGACGACAGGGAGGGGGCAAGAGACCCAGTACTTC.

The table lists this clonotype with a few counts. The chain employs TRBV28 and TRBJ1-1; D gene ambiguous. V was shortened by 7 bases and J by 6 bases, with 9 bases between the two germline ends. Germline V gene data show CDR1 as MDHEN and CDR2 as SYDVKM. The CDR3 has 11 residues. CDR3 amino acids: CASTYSSEAFF. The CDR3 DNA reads TGTGCCAGCACCTATTCTTCTGAAGCTTTCTTT.

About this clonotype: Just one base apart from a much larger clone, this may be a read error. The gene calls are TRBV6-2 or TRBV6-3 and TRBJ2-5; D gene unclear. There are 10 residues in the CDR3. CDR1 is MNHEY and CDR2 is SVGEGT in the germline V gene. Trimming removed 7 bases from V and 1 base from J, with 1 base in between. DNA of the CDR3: TGTGCCAGCATCCAAGAGACCCAGTACTTC. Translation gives CASIQETQYF.

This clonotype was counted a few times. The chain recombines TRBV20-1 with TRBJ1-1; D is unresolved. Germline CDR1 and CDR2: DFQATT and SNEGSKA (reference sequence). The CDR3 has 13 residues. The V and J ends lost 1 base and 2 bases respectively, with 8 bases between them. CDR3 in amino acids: CSARGHINTEAFF. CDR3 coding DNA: TGCAGTGCTAGAGGACACATAAACACTGAAGCTTTCTTT.

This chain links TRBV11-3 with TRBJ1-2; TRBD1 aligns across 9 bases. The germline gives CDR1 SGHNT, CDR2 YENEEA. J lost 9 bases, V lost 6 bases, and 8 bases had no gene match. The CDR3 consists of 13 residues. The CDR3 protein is CASRGTGQGRYTF. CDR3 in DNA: TGTGCCAGCAGGGGTACGGGACAGGGACGCTACACCTTC.

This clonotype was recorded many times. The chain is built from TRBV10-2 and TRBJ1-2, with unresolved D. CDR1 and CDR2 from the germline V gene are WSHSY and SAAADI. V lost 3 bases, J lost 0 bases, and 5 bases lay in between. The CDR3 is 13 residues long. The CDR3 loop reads CASSDISNYGYTF. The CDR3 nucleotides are TGCGCCAGCAGTGACATCTCTAACTATGGCTACACCTTC.

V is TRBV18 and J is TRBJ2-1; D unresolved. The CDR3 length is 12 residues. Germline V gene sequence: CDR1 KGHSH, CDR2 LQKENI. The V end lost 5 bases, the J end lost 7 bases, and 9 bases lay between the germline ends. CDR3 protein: CASSNYENEQFF. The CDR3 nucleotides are TGTGCCAGCTCAAACTATGAGAATGAGCAGTTCTTC.

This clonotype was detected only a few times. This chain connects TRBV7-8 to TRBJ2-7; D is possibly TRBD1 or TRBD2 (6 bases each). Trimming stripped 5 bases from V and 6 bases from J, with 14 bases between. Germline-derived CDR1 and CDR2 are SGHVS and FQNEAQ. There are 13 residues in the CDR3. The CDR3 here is CASSGERGVEQYV. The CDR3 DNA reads TGTGCCAGCAGCGGAGAGAGGGGGGTCGAGCAGTACGTC.

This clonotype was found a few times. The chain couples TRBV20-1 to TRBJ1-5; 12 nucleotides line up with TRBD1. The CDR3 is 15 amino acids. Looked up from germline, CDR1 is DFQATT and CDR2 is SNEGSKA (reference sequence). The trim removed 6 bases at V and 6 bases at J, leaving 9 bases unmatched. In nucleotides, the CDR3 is TGCAGTGCAACCCCCGGGACAGGGGGCGGTCAGCCCCAGCATTTT. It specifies CSATPGTGGGQPQHF.

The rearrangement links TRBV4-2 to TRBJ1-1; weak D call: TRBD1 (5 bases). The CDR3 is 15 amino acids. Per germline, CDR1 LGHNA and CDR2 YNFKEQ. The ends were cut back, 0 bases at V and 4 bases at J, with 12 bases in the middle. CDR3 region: CASSQEAGMGTEAFF. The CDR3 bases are TGTGCCAGCAGCCAAGAAGCAGGGATGGGCACTGAAGCTTTCTTT.

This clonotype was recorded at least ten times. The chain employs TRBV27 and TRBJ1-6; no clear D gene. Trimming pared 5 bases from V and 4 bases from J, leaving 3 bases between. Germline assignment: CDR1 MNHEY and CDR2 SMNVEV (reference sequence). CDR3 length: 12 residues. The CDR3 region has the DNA TGTGCCAGCAGTCTTTATAATTCACCCCTCCACTTT. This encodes CASSLYNSPLHF.

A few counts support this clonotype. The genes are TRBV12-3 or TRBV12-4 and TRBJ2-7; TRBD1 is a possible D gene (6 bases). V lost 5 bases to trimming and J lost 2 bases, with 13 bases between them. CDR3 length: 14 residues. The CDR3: CASSLRDTTYEQYF. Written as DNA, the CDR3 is TGTGCCAGCAGTCTCCGGGACACTACCTACGAGCAGTACTTC.

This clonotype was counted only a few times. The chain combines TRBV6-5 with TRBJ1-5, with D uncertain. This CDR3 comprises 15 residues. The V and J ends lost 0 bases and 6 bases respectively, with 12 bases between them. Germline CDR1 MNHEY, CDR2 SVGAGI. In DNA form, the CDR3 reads TGTGCCAGCAGTTACTCTTTTTTCTCCGGTCAGCCCCAGCATTTT. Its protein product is CASSYSFFSGQPQHF.

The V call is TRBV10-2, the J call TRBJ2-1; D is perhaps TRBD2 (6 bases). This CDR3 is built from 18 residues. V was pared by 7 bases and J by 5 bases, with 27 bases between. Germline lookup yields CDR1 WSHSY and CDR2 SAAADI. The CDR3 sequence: CASTVRKASAGGHNEQFF. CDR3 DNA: TGCGCCAGCACCGTAAGGAAGGCTAGCGCAGGAGGCCACAATGAGCAGTTCTTC.

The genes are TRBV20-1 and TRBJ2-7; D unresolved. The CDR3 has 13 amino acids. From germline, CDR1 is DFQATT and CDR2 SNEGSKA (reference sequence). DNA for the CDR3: TGCAGTGCTAGCCCCGACGGTTCCTACGAGCTGTACGTC. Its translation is CSASPDGSYELYV.

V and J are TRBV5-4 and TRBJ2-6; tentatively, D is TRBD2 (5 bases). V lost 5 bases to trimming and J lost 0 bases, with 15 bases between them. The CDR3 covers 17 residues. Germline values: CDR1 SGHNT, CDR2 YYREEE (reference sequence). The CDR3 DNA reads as TGTGCCAGCAGACCACCGGGGTATTTCTCTGGGGCCAACGTCCTGACTTTC. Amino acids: CASRPPGYFSGANVLTF. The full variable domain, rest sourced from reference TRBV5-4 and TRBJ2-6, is ETGVTQSPTHLIKTRGQQVTLRCSSQSGHNTVSWYQQALGQGPQFIFQYYREEENGRGNFPPRFSGLQFPNYSSELNVNALELDDSALYLCASRPPGYFSGANVLTFGAGSRLTVL.

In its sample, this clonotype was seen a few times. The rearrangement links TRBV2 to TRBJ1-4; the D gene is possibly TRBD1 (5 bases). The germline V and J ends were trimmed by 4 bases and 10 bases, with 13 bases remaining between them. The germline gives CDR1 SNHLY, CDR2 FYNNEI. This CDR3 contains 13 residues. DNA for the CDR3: TGTGCCAGCAGTGGAAGCAGGGTTGTAAAACTGTTTTTT. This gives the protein CASSGSRVVKLFF.

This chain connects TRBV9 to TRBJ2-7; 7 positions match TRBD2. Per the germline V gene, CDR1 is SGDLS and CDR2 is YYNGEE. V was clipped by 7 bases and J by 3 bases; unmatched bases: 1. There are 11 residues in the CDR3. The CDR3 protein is CASGGGYEQYF. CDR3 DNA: TGTGCCAGCGGGGGGGGCTACGAGCAGTACTTC.

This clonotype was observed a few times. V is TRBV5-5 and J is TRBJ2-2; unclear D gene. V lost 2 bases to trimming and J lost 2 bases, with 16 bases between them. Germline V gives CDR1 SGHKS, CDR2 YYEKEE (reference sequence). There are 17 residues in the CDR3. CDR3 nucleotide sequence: TGTGCCAGCAGCTTTGTCCTTGGTGCGGCTAACACCGGGGAGCTGTTTTTT. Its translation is CASSFVLGAANTGELFF. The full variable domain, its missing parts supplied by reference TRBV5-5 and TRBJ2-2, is DAGVTQSPTHLIKTRGQQVTLRCSPISGHKSVSWYQQVLGQGPQFIFQYYEKEERGRGNFPDRFSARQFPNYSSELNVNALLLGDSALYLCASSFVLGAANTGELFFGEGSRLTVL.

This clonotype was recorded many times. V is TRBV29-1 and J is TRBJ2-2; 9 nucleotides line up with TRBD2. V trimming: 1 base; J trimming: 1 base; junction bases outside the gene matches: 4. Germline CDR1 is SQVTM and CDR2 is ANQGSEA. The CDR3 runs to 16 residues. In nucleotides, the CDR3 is TGCAGCGTTGAAGGGGTAGCGGGAGTGAACACCGGGGAGCTGTTTTTT. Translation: CSVEGVAGVNTGELFF.

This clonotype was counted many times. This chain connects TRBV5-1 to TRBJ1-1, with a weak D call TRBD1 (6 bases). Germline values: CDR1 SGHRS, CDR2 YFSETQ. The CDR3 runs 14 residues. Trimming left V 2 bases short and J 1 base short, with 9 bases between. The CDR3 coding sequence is TGCGCCAGCAGCTTTGGGGGCTCGAACACTGAAGCTTTCTTT. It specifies CASSFGGSNTEAFF.